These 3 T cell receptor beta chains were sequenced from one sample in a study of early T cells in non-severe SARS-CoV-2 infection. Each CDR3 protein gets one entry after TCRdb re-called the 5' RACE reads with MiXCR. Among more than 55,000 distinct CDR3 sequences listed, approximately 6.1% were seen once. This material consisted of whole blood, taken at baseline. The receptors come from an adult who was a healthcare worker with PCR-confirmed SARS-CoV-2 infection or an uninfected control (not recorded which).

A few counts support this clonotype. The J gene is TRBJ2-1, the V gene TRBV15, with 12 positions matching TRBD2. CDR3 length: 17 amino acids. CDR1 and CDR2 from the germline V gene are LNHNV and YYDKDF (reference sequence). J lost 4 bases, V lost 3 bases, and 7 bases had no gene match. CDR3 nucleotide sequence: TGTGCCACCAGCAGCCTCAAGACTAGCGGGGGTTACAATGAGCAGTTCTTC. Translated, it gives CATSSLKTSGGYNEQFF.

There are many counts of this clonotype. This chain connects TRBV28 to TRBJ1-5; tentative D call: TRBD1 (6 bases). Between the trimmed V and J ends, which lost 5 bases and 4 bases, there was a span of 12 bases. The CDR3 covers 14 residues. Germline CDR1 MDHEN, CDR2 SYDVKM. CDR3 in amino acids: CASSPGHGNQPQHF. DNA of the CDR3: TGTGCCAGCAGTCCGGGACATGGTAATCAGCCCCAGCATTTT.

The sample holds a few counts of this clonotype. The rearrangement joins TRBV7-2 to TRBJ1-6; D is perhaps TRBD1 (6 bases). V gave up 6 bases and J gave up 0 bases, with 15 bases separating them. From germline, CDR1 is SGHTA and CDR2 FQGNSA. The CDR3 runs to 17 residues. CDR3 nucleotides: TGTGCCAGCAGATCCGGGACACCGAGCTCCTATAATTCACCCCTCCACTTT. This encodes CASRSGTPSSYNSPLHF.